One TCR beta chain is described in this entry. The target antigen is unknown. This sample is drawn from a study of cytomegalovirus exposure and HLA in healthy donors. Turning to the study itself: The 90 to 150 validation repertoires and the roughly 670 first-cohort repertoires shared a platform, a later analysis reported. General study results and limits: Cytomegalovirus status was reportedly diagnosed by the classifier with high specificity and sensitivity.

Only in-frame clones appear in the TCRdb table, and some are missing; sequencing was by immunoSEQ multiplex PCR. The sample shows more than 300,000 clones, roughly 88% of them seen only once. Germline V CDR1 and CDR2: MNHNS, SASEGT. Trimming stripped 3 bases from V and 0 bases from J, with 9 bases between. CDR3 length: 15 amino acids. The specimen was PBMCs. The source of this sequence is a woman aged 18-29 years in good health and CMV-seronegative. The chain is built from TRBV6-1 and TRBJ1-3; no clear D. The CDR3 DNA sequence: TGTGCCAGCAGTGACAGGCACATCTCTGGAAACACCATATATTTT. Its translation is CASSDRHISGNTIYF.